The 31 T cell receptor beta chains presented below share a single source sample, sequenced in a study of blood T cell repertoires in COVID-19. This table comes from immunoSEQ multiplex PCR, and its TCRdb copy is limited to in-frame clones, with some not included. This sample yields about 150,000 clones, of which roughly four fifths are seen a single time; roughly 15% belongs to the top ten. The specimen sequenced was peripheral blood. These TCRs come from a human donor with acute or convalescent COVID-19. The donor label of this sample is uncertain.

The chain joins TRBV6-5 to TRBJ1-2; D is possibly TRBD1 (5 bases). The CDR3 loop spans 14 amino acids. Germline V CDR1 and CDR2: MNHEY, SVGAGI. Trimming pared 2 bases from V and 4 bases from J, leaving 11 bases between. DNA for the CDR3: TGTGCCAGCAGTTACACCAGGGAGGGCTATGGCTACACCTTC. As protein: CASSYTREGYGYTF.

A few counts support this clone. The genes are TRBV2 and TRBJ2-2; 9 bases match TRBD1. The CDR3 loop spans 19 amino acids. With V trimmed by 4 bases and J by 5 bases, 17 bases remained unmatched. In germline, CDR1 is SNHLY, CDR2 FYNNEI. In DNA form, the CDR3 reads TGTGCCAGCAGTGGTCCCAATGACAGGGGGGGTGTTTTAACCGGGGAGCTGTTTTTT. Encoded protein: CASSGPNDRGGVLTGELFF.

The V call is TRBV7-2, the J call TRBJ1-1; 9 bases are shared with TRBD1. V shed 3 bases and J 3 bases; nucleotides not matched to a gene: 2. This CDR3 has 14 residues. CDR1 and CDR2 from the germline V gene are SGHTA and FQGNSA. This CDR3 is CASSFTGGYTEAFF. As DNA, the CDR3 is TGTGCCAGCAGCTTTACAGGGGGCTACACTGAAGCTTTCTTT.

The sample holds a few counts of this clone. This chain links TRBV19 with TRBJ1-2; 10 nucleotides match TRBD1. Per germline, CDR1 LNHDA and CDR2 SQIVND (reference sequence). Trimming took 5 bases from V and 7 from J; bases not matched to a gene: 10. This CDR3 contains 15 residues. The CDR3 bases are TGTGCCAGTAGTCCGGGACAGGGGAAACTATTTGGCTACACCTTC. This gives the protein CASSPGQGKLFGYTF.

This sequence joins TRBV6-6 and TRBJ1-3, with TRBD1 as a possible D gene (5 bases). The V end lost 6 bases, the J end lost 0 bases, and 24 bases lay between the germline ends. This CDR3 has 19 amino acids. Germline CDR1 MNHNY, CDR2 SVGAGI (reference sequence). The CDR3 region has the DNA TGTGCCAGCAGCCGAAGAGGGGACTACGGACGGTCCTCTGGAAACACCATATATTTT. Protein: CASSRRGDYGRSSGNTIYF.

The chain uses TRBV4-2 and TRBJ1-6; no clear D gene. Germline-derived CDR1 and CDR2 are LGHNA and YNFKEQ. V dropped 3 bases and J dropped 12 bases, with 18 bases sitting between them. The CDR3 sequence is 15 residues long. DNA for the CDR3: TGTGCCAGCAGCCAGGCCTCGGCGGACTATAAACCCCTCCACTTT. This encodes CASSQASADYKPLHF.

Remarks on this clone: Distinct nucleotide sequences in the sample also encode this CDR3. The chain links TRBV5-1 to TRBJ2-3, with D maybe TRBD2 (5 bases). Germline lookup yields CDR1 SGHRS and CDR2 YFSETQ. Trimming removed 0 bases at V and 1 base at J, with 9 bases between. The CDR3 runs 15 residues. The CDR3 spells CASSLEGRGTDTQYF. CDR3 DNA sequence: TGCGCCAGCAGCTTGGAAGGGAGAGGCACAGATACGCAGTATTTT.

The chain is built from TRBV7-9 and TRBJ2-7; 7 bases agree with TRBD1. The CDR3 extends over 17 amino acids. J was trimmed by 2 bases and V by 5 bases; bases with no gene match: 15. CDR1 is SEHNR, CDR2 FQNEAQ, per germline (reference sequence). The CDR3 sequence: CASSLGGGGSYAYEQYF. The CDR3 DNA reads as TGTGCCAGCAGCCTAGGGGGCGGCGGCTCCTATGCCTACGAGCAGTACTTC.

This chain connects TRBV12-3 or TRBV12-4 to TRBJ2-7; no firm D call. The CDR3 runs 11 residues. Trimming stripped 6 bases from V and 7 bases from J, with 10 bases between. CDR3 sequence: CASSENTEQYF. The CDR3 DNA reads as TGTGCCAGCAGCGAAAACACGGAGCAGTACTTC.

The chain joins TRBV9 to TRBJ2-7; 11 positions agree with TRBD2. This CDR3 comprises 17 residues. V shed 3 bases, J shed 0 bases, and the junction held 8 bases outside the gene matches. Germline V gene data show CDR1 as SGDLS and CDR2 as YYNGEE. CDR3 nucleotide sequence: TGTGCCAGCAGCGCCGGGACTAGCGGTCTGAACTCCTACGAGCAGTACTTC. Translation: CASSAGTSGLNSYEQYF.

The chain uses TRBV5-1 and TRBJ1-5, with 7 bases fitting TRBD1. V shed 0 bases and J 7 bases; nucleotides not matched to a gene: 7. CDR1 and CDR2 (germline): SGHRS, YFSETQ. There are 15 residues in the CDR3. The CDR3 loop is CASSLEAGGGQPQHF. The CDR3 bases are TGCGCCAGCAGCTTGGAGGCAGGGGGAGGACAGCCCCAGCATTTT.

The chain uses TRBV23-1 and TRBJ2-3; D is ambiguous. TRBV23-1 is an ORF, with its function uncertain. The ends were cut back, 1 base at V and 2 bases at J, with 13 bases in the middle. The CDR3 has 16 residues. CDR3 in amino acids: CASSQCIRGPTDTQYF. CDR3 DNA sequence: TGCGCCAGCAGTCAATGTATCAGAGGTCCCACAGATACGCAGTATTTT.

V and J are TRBV19 and TRBJ1-2, with TRBD1 identical over 8 bases. The ends lost 7 bases at V and 6 bases at J; junction bases unmatched: 10. Germline V gene sequence: CDR1 LNHDA, CDR2 SQIVND (reference sequence). The CDR3 sequence is 14 residues long. This CDR3 reads CASNFMGQVHGYTF. The CDR3 DNA reads TGTGCCAGTAATTTCATGGGACAGGTCCATGGCTACACCTTC.

This sequence joins TRBV7-2 and TRBJ1-5; TRBD1 might be the D (6 bases). Germline V CDR1 and CDR2: SGHTA, FQGNSA. This CDR3 contains 15 residues. Trimming stripped 2 bases from V and 4 bases from J, with 12 bases between. CDR3 residues: CASSLLGQTNQPQHF. The CDR3, as DNA: TGTGCCAGCAGCTTATTAGGACAGACAAATCAGCCCCAGCATTTT.

The DNA for the CDR3 is TGTGCCAGCAGCTCGGGGGGGAGCTCTGGAAACACCATATATTTT. It is translated as CASSSGGSSGNTIYF. The V and J genes are TRBV7-9 and TRBJ1-3; D possibly corresponds to TRBD1 (5 bases). This CDR3 has 15 residues. Between the trimmed V and J ends, which lost 4 bases and 0 bases, there was a span of 10 bases. Per the germline V gene, CDR1 is SEHNR and CDR2 is FQNEAQ (reference sequence).

The chain links TRBV19 to TRBJ2-7; TRBD1 agrees at 10 bases. Trimming cost V 3 bases and J 0 bases; bases outside gene matches: 5. The germline CDR1 and CDR2 sequences are LNHDA and SQIVND (reference sequence). The CDR3 sequence is 16 residues long. CDR3 sequence: CASSMRTGGNSYEQYF. In DNA, the CDR3 is TGTGCCAGTAGTATGCGGACAGGGGGAAACTCCTACGAGCAGTACTTC. Supplemented by reference TRBV19 and TRBJ2-7, the full variable domain reads DGGITQSPKYLFRKEGQNVTLSCEQNLNHDAMYWYRQDPGQGLRLIYYSQIVNDFQKGDIAEGYSVSREKKESFPLTVTSAQKNPTAFYLCASSMRTGGNSYEQYFGPGTRLTVT.

This rearrangement joins TRBV21-1 to TRBJ1-2; the table calls TRBD1, which could not be checked here. TRBV21-1 is a pseudogene segment. The CDR3 consists of 17 residues. The CDR3 nucleotides are TGTGCCAGCAGCATTTTGGACGACAGGGGGCAAAACTATGGCTACACCTTC. Translation: CASSILDDRGQNYGYTF.

In this sample, this clone turned up many times. The chain links TRBV11-2 to TRBJ2-1; 11 positions match TRBD2. CDR3 length: 18 residues. From germline, CDR1 is SGHAT and CDR2 FQNNGV. Trimming removed 3 bases from V and 6 bases from J; junction bases left unmatched: 13. The CDR3 nucleotides are TGTGCCAGCAGCTTTGGGCCCTTTAGCGGGGGGGCAGTCAATGAGCAGTTCTTC. Its protein is CASSFGPFSGGAVNEQFF.

The chain recombines TRBV4-3 with TRBJ2-3, with a possible D match to TRBD2 (6 bases). Germline V CDR1 and CDR2: LGHNA, YSLEER. V lost 1 base to trimming and J lost 1 base, with 12 bases between them. The CDR3 length is 16 residues. The CDR3 nucleotides are TGCGCCAGCAGCCAAGTTGGAGGGACCCGCACAGATACGCAGTATTTT. Translated: CASSQVGGTRTDTQYF.

This sequence joins TRBV11-2 and TRBJ2-3; 8 bases line up with TRBD1. Germline CDR1 reads SGHAT; CDR2 reads FQNNGV. The V and J ends lost 5 bases and 5 bases, in that order; junction bases with no gene match: 9. CDR3 length: 15 amino acids. CDR3 nucleotide sequence: TGTGCCAGCAGCCTCGGACAGGGCTACCGAGATACGCAGTATTTT. This gives the protein CASSLGQGYRDTQYF.

This sequence joins TRBV7-2 and TRBJ1-1, with D tentatively TRBD1 (5 bases). CDR3 length equals 12 residues. Germline V CDR1 and CDR2: SGHTA, FQGNSA. Between the trimmed V and J ends, which lost 6 bases and 4 bases, there was a span of 9 bases. The CDR3 DNA follows: TGTGCCAGCAGTGACAGTAGCACTGAAGCTTTCTTT. Translation gives CASSDSSTEAFF.

V and J are TRBV10-3 and TRBJ1-3; D might be TRBD1 (5 bases). CDR3 length equals 15 residues. Germline V gene sequence: CDR1 ENHRY, CDR2 SYGVKD. V was pared by 10 bases and J by 4 bases, with 20 bases between. For the CDR3, the DNA is TGTGCCACCGCGACAGATGGGGGGGGAGGAAACACCATATATTTT. Translation: CATATDGGGGNTIYF.

This sequence joins TRBV30 and TRBJ2-5; perhaps TRBD2 as D (5 bases). This CDR3 spans 13 amino acids. Germline CDR1 is GTSNPN and CDR2 is SVGIG (reference sequence). Trimming took 0 bases from V and 4 from J, leaving 9 bases between them. The CDR3 is CAWSVRAVETQYF. Here the CDR3 DNA reads TGTGCCTGGAGTGTGCGAGCGGTAGAGACCCAGTACTTC.

This chain joins TRBV9 and TRBJ2-5; TRBD2 agrees at 13 bases. CDR3 length: 18 amino acids. From germline, CDR1 is SGDLS and CDR2 YYNGEE. V was clipped by 4 bases and J by 5 bases; unmatched bases: 14. Written as DNA, the CDR3 is TGTGCCAGCAGCCGAGAACTAGCGGGGGGGCGGAAGCGGGAGACCCAGTACTTC. It specifies CASSRELAGGRKRETQYF.

The chain is built from TRBV3-1 (or the pseudogene TRBV3-2) and TRBJ1-2; TRBD1 aligns across 8 bases. This CDR3 is 14 amino acids long. CDR1 is LGHDT, CDR2 YNNKEL, per germline (reference sequence). With V trimmed by 3 bases and J by 3 bases, 3 bases remained unmatched. The CDR3 nucleotides read TGTGCCAGCAGCCACGCGACAGGGGACTATGGCTACACCTTC. It encodes CASSHATGDYGYTF.

Notes on this clone: This same CDR3 is encoded by further DNA sequences in the sample. The rearrangement links TRBV10-3 to TRBJ1-2, with 7 bases matching TRBD1. This CDR3 has 14 amino acids. Losses at the gene ends were 3 bases for V and 4 bases for J; bases not matched to a gene: 5. Germline loops: CDR1 ENHRY, CDR2 SYGVKD. Here the CDR3 DNA reads TGTGCCATCAGTGACCGACAGGGAGGCTATGGCTACACCTTC. Its protein product is CAISDRQGGYGYTF.

The V gene is TRBV7-6, the J gene TRBJ1-4; 7 bases align to TRBD1. Germline-derived CDR1 and CDR2 are SGHVS and FNYEAQ. V shed 4 bases and J 4 bases; nucleotides not matched to a gene: 6. This CDR3 contains 15 residues. CDR3 loop: CASSSGQLNNEKLFF. The CDR3, as DNA: TGTGCCAGCAGCTCGGGACAGCTAAATAATGAAAAACTGTTTTTT.

The genes are TRBV7-2 and TRBJ1-5; D might be TRBD1 (5 bases). Trimming stripped 1 base from V and 7 bases from J, with 14 bases between. The CDR3 contains 15 residues. CDR1 SGHTA and CDR2 FQGNSA come from the germline V gene. Written as DNA, the CDR3 is TGTGCCAGCAGCTTAGACGCGCAGGGTCGGCAGCCCCAGCATTTT. Translating it yields CASSLDAQGRQPQHF.

The chain employs TRBV7-9 and TRBJ2-1, with a possible D match to TRBD2 (6 bases). Germline V gives CDR1 SEHNR, CDR2 FQNEAQ (reference sequence). The CDR3 spans 16 residues. V was pared by 5 bases and J by 0 bases, with 14 bases between. The CDR3 bases are TGTGCCAGCAGCGTTCCCGGGACTTCCTCCTACAATGAGCAGTTCTTC. Residues: CASSVPGTSSYNEQFF.

This sequence joins TRBV7-2 and TRBJ2-3; the D gene is possibly TRBD2 (6 bases). CDR3 length equals 13 residues. Germline loops: CDR1 SGHTA, CDR2 FQGNSA. Trimming took off 3 bases at V and 9 bases at J, with 13 bases between the two ends. CDR3 region: CASSLGTGGTQYF. CDR3 in DNA: TGTGCCAGCAGCTTGGGAACCGGGGGAACGCAGTATTTT.

This clone was detected only once. J is TRBJ1-2 and V is TRBV19; weak D call: TRBD1 (6 bases). The CDR3 covers 14 residues. V was trimmed by 8 bases and J by 4 bases, leaving 17 bases between them. Germline CDR1 is LNHDA and CDR2 is SQIVND (reference sequence). CDR3 protein: CASVGQGRVYGYTF. The CDR3 region has the DNA TGTGCCAGTGTAGGGCAGGGGCGCGTCTATGGCTACACCTTC.